This T cell receptor beta chain was recorded in a study of blood T cell repertoires in COVID-19. Study overall: Donors in the United States, Italy and Spain gave samples during acute or convalescent COVID-19.

Original analysis: Reference gene primer amplification gave nucleated cell count estimates. Sequenced by immunoSEQ multiplex PCR; TCRdb stores in-frame clones only, minus some. V and J calls and clone size are as listed in that table; D and trimming were resolved from the DNA. The data hold about 160,000 clones, with roughly 90% observed a single time. The germline CDR1 and CDR2 sequences are LNHNV and YYDKDF (reference sequence). CDR3 length equals 18 residues. V dropped 3 bases and J dropped 5; count of bases not matched to a gene: 14. The Seattle site enrolled patients during active infection and followed them longitudinally.

Sequenced material: peripheral blood. The TCR comes from a man aged 25 to 45 with COVID-19, enrolled during active disease. The chain couples TRBV15 to TRBJ2-2; 8 bases map to TRBD2. CDR3 DNA: TGTGCCACCAGCAGGAGGGTGGGTCTACTAGCGGATACCGGGGAGCTGTTTTTT. Its protein product is CATSRRVGLLADTGELFF.